A single sample is the source of the 24 T cell receptor beta chains below, sequenced in a study of cytotoxic CD8 clonotypes in ibrutinib-treated CLL (dated by TCRdb to the early 2020s). This specimen's time point label, per the study, means: approximately 25 months on ibrutinib. The method was the immunoSEQ multiplex PCR assay. TCRdb provides this immuneACCESS table in a form limited to in-frame rearrangements. Some clones are lacking; in checked studies, under half of them reflect an unresolved V gene, and why the rest are absent is not known. The sample table contains 45,000 or so clones; only one count was recorded for around 52% of them. The ten largest make up 25% to 30% of the sample. The source was PBMCs, collected after 24 months of ibrutinib treatment. The receptors were sampled from a human donor with chronic lymphocytic leukemia.

CDR3 protein: CASSVGGGRGDTQYF. The DNA of the CDR3 is TGTGCCAGCAGTGTAGGCGGGGGCCGGGGAGATACGCAGTATTTT. The chain joins TRBV6-1 to TRBJ2-3, with D possibly being TRBD2 (7 bases). Per germline, CDR1 MNHNS and CDR2 SASEGT. V lost 4 bases and J 5 bases, leaving 16 bases between the germline ends. The CDR3 is 15 residues long.

V gene TRBV5-4 combines with J gene TRBJ2-1; maybe TRBD1 (5 bases). Trimming took 4 bases from V and 0 from J, leaving 14 bases between them. The CDR3 extends over 16 amino acids. Germline loops: CDR1 SGHNT, CDR2 YYREEE (reference sequence). The CDR3 sequence: CASSQSTASSYNEQFF. CDR3 nucleotides: TGTGCCAGCAGCCAGTCGACAGCGAGCTCCTACAATGAGCAGTTCTTC.

The chain links TRBV19 to TRBJ1-2; perhaps TRBD1 as D (5 bases). Deletions cut 5 bases from V and 6 bases from J, with 19 bases between. The germline gives CDR1 LNHDA, CDR2 SQIVND (reference sequence). The CDR3 contains 15 residues. The chain's CDR3 is CASSPRLGRAHGYTF. The CDR3 DNA reads TGTGCCAGTAGTCCTAGATTGGGGCGGGCCCATGGCTACACCTTC.

The chain links TRBV11-2 to TRBJ1-1; D is unresolved. This CDR3 is 15 amino acids long. Germline CDR1 reads SGHAT; CDR2 reads FQNNGV. Trimming removed 4 bases at V and 3 bases at J, with 15 bases between. The CDR3 DNA sequence: TGTGCCAGCAGCTGGTCGTCTGCTGGGGACACTGAAGCTTTCTTT. Amino acids: CASSWSSAGDTEAFF.

The rearrangement uses TRBV2 and TRBJ1-5; 9 bases agree with TRBD1. The CDR3 contains 15 residues. Germline CDR1 reads SNHLY; CDR2 reads FYNNEI. J was trimmed by 7 bases and V by 6 bases; bases with no gene match: 10. CDR3 protein: CASREQGARQQPQHF. In DNA form, the CDR3 reads TGTGCCAGCAGGGAACAGGGGGCGCGTCAGCAGCCCCAGCATTTT. The full variable domain, with the rest looked up from reference TRBV2 and TRBJ1-5, is EPEVTQTPSHQVTQMGQEVILRCVPISNHLYFYWYRQILGQKVEFLVSFYNNEISEKSEIFDDQFSVERPDGSNFTLKIRSTKLEDSAMYFCASREQGARQQPQHFGDGTRLSIL.

The rearrangement links TRBV5-4 to TRBJ1-2, with D maybe TRBD1 (6 bases). Germline V gene sequence: CDR1 SGHNT, CDR2 YYREEE (reference sequence). The CDR3 loop spans 13 amino acids. V was trimmed by 0 bases and J by 7 bases, leaving 10 bases between them. CDR3 DNA sequence: TGTGCCAGCAGCTTGGAGGGGGTTAGTGGCTACACCTTC. It specifies CASSLEGVSGYTF.

This clone was recorded only once. The same CDR3 also results from other DNA sequences found in this sample. V is TRBV5-1 and J is TRBJ2-5; D possibly matches TRBD1 or TRBD2 (6 bases each). V was cut by 0 bases and J by 3 bases, with 9 bases left in between. Germline V gene lookup returns CDR1 SGHRS and CDR2 YFSETQ. The CDR3 runs to 14 residues. This CDR3 is CASSLAGGKETQYF. For the CDR3, the DNA is TGCGCCAGCAGCTTGGCCGGGGGCAAAGAGACCCAGTACTTC.

The rearrangement uses TRBV19 and TRBJ1-5, with 10 bases lining up with TRBD1. Germline V lookup: CDR1 LNHDA, CDR2 SQIVND (reference sequence). J gave up 6 bases and V 6 bases, and 8 bases lay outside the gene matches. The CDR3 has 15 amino acids. The CDR3 loop is CASRPGQGYGQPQHF. In nucleotides, the CDR3 is TGTGCCAGTAGACCGGGACAGGGGTACGGTCAGCCCCAGCATTTT.

The chain recombines TRBV7-9 with TRBJ2-7; the match to TRBD1 covers 11 bases. The CDR3 is 15 amino acids. Germline V gene data show CDR1 as SEHNR and CDR2 as FQNEAQ (reference sequence). V shed 1 base, J shed 6 bases, and the junction held 5 bases outside the gene matches. The CDR3 DNA sequence: TGTGCCAGCAGCTTAGTGGGACAGGGGGTTCCCGAGCAGTACTTC. This gives the protein CASSLVGQGVPEQYF.

The gene calls are TRBV12-5 and TRBJ1-1, with 8 bases identical to TRBD1. The CDR3 contains 15 residues. Per the germline V gene, CDR1 is LGHNT and CDR2 is FRNRAP. The ends lost 9 bases at V and 5 bases at J; junction bases unmatched: 14. CDR3 nucleotides: TGTGCTAGCAGCTTCAGGGGGCGCGGAGAGACTGAAGCTTTCTTT. Translated, it gives CASSFRGRGETEAFF.

V gene TRBV7-9 combines with J gene TRBJ1-1; 8 bases map to TRBD1. V dropped 5 bases and J dropped 4; count of bases not matched to a gene: 6. The CDR3 is 14 amino acids. Germline V lookup: CDR1 SEHNR, CDR2 FQNEAQ (reference sequence). The CDR3 DNA reads TGTGCCAGCAGCCCGCTGCAGGGGGCCACTGAAGCTTTCTTT. This codes for CASSPLQGATEAFF.

This clone was seen a few times. The chain recombines TRBV6-5 with TRBJ2-1; a weak D match, TRBD2 (6 bases). Looked up from germline, CDR1 is MNHEY and CDR2 is SVGAGI. This CDR3 is 15 amino acids long. The V gene lost 5 bases and the J gene lost 2 bases, with 13 bases spanning the gap. In DNA form, the CDR3 reads TGTGCCAGCAGTGCCCTCCAGCGGGCCTACAATGAGCAGTTCTTC. It specifies CASSALQRAYNEQFF.

This clone has more than one count but fewer than ten. The rearrangement links TRBV7-8 to TRBJ1-5; a possible D gene is TRBD1 (6 bases). Germline assignment: CDR1 SGHVS and CDR2 FQNEAQ. CDR3 length: 15 residues. Trimming removed 7 bases at V and 5 bases at J, with 18 bases between. The CDR3 spells CASTQRGERDQPQHF. CDR3 nucleotide sequence: TGTGCCAGCACCCAAAGGGGGGAACGGGATCAGCCCCAGCATTTT. Variable domain in full (rest from reference TRBV7-8 and TRBJ1-5): GAGVSQSPRYKVAKRGQDVALRCDPISGHVSLFWYQQALGQGPEFLTYFQNEAQLDKSGLPSDRFFAERPEGSVSTLKIQRTQQEDSAVYLCASTQRGERDQPQHFGDGTRLSIL.

The V call is TRBV7-6, the J call TRBJ1-4; 7 bases are a match to TRBD1. The CDR3 runs to 14 residues. The V and J ends lost 5 bases and 8 bases, in that order; junction bases with no gene match: 8. Germline assignment: CDR1 SGHVS and CDR2 FNYEAQ. The CDR3 nucleotides are TGTGCCAGCAGCCGAGACCGGGACAGCGAAAAACTGTTTTTT. It translates to CASSRDRDSEKLFF.

V and J are TRBV4-1 and TRBJ2-7; TRBD2 might be the D (6 bases). The CDR3 totals 16 residues. Germline V gene data show CDR1 as MGHRA and CDR2 as YSYEKL. Trimming stripped 4 bases from V and 3 bases from J, with 19 bases between. The CDR3 spells CASSPRSRGLDYEQYF. DNA for the CDR3: TGCGCCAGCAGCCCGCGGAGTCGGGGGTTAGACTACGAGCAGTACTTC.

The V gene is TRBV6-1, the J gene TRBJ1-5; D not resolved. The length of the CDR3 is 17 residues. The germline gives CDR1 MNHNS, CDR2 SASEGT. Trimming shortened V by 4 bases and J by 0 bases, and 16 bases separated the two germline ends. The CDR3 bases are TGTGCCAGCAGTGCCGCTCTAACCCTTGTTAGCAATCAGCCCCAGCATTTT. Translated: CASSAALTLVSNQPQHF.

The chain couples TRBV5-1 to TRBJ1-3; 7 nucleotides line up with TRBD1. The length of the CDR3 is 15 residues. V shed 0 bases, J shed 6 bases, and the junction held 6 bases outside the gene matches. Per the germline V gene, CDR1 is SGHRS and CDR2 is YFSETQ. DNA for the CDR3: TGCGCCAGCAGCTTGGGGCCGGGACAGAAAAACACCATATATTTT. Its protein is CASSLGPGQKNTIYF. Using reference TRBV5-1 and TRBJ1-3 for the parts outside the CDR3, the full variable domain is KAGVTQTPRYLIKTRGQQVTLSCSPISGHRSVSWYQQTPGQGLQFLFEYFSETQRNKGNFPGRFSGRQFSNSRSEMNVSTLELGDSALYLCASSLGPGQKNTIYFGEGSWLTVV.

This chain connects TRBV5-5 to TRBJ2-4; 7 nucleotides align to TRBD1. Germline V CDR1 and CDR2: SGHKS, YYEKEE (reference sequence). The CDR3 totals 14 residues. V was pared by 4 bases and J by 3 bases, with 4 bases of the junction left unmatched. The CDR3 reads CASSRTGGKNIQYF. Here the CDR3 DNA reads TGTGCCAGCAGCCGGACAGGTGGCAAAAACATTCAGTACTTC. Together with reference TRBV5-5 and TRBJ2-4, the CDR3 gives the full variable domain: DAGVTQSPTHLIKTRGQQVTLRCSPISGHKSVSWYQQVLGQGPQFIFQYYEKEERGRGNFPDRFSARQFPNYSSELNVNALLLGDSALYLCASSRTGGKNIQYFGAGTRLSVL.

The rearrangement joins TRBV19 to TRBJ1-2; D is perhaps TRBD1 (6 bases). This CDR3 region has 15 residues. The ends were cut back, 1 base at V and 8 bases at J, with 17 bases in the middle. CDR1 is LNHDA and CDR2 is SQIVND in the germline V gene (reference sequence). The CDR3 nucleotides are TGTGCCAGTAGTATAGGCCGGGACACTCGTCGAGGCTACACCTTC. Encoded protein: CASSIGRDTRRGYTF.

J is TRBJ1-2 and V is TRBV6-1; no firm D call. The CDR3 is 12 residues long. V was clipped by 2 bases and J by 6 bases, with 7 bases between them. From germline, CDR1 is MNHNS and CDR2 SASEGT. The CDR3 DNA reads TGTGCCAGCAGTGAAAAAGAGGATGGCTACACCTTC. Translated: CASSEKEDGYTF.

The chain combines TRBV11-2 with TRBJ1-6; a possible D gene is TRBD1 (5 bases). The CDR3 is 14 residues long. Deletions cut 4 bases from V and 4 bases from J, with 8 bases between. Germline V lookup: CDR1 SGHAT, CDR2 FQNNGV. The CDR3 here is CASSSTAYNSPLHF. The CDR3 bases are TGTGCCAGCAGCTCGACAGCGTATAATTCACCCCTCCACTTT. Variable domain in full (rest from reference TRBV11-2 and TRBJ1-6): EAGVAQSPRYKIIEKRQSVAFWCNPISGHATLYWYQQILGQGPKLLIQFQNNGVVDDSQLPKDRFSAERLKGVDSTLKIQPAKLEDSAVYLCASSSTAYNSPLHFGNGTRLTVT.

The V and J genes are TRBV7-6 and TRBJ2-3, with TRBD1 identical over 8 bases. CDR1 is SGHVS, CDR2 FNYEAQ, per germline. The CDR3 length is 15 residues. Trimming took 7 bases from V and 0 from J; bases not matched to a gene: 6. This CDR3 reads CASTSDRGSTDTQYF. CDR3 bases: TGTGCCAGCACCTCCGACAGGGGAAGCACAGATACGCAGTATTTT.

The V gene is TRBV2, the J gene TRBJ1-2, with D possibly matching TRBD1 (5 bases). The CDR3 loop spans 13 amino acids. CDR1 SNHLY and CDR2 FYNNEI come from the germline V gene. V was shortened by 5 bases and J by 2 bases, with 9 bases between the two germline ends. CDR3 DNA: TGTGCCAGCAGTACCAGACAGAACTATGGCTACACCTTC. Amino acid sequence: CASSTRQNYGYTF.

The V gene is TRBV7-9, the J gene TRBJ1-3; 7 positions match TRBD1. This CDR3 is 16 amino acids long. Germline-derived CDR1 and CDR2 are SEHNR and FQNEAQ (reference sequence). V trimming: 3 bases; J trimming: 7 bases; junction bases outside the gene matches: 12. The CDR3 bases are TGTGCCAGCAGCTTCGCCCCGACAGGGAGTTGGAACACCATATATTTT. This sequence encodes CASSFAPTGSWNTIYF.